Presented here are 6 T cell receptor beta chains from one specimen sequenced in a study of metastatic and nonmetastatic thyroid tumors. Thyroid surgery took place with no prior treatment in any patient. TCRdb re-analyzed the PCR reads through MiXCR. The table includes roughly 25,000 clones, under 25% detected once. Material: blood. Receptor source: a male donor with papillary thyroid cancer or a benign thyroid nodule (not recorded which). Some clones in this sample may be carry-over from other donors' samples.

In this sample, this clone turned up many times. The chain joins TRBV24-1 to TRBJ1-5; tentative D call: TRBD1 (5 bases). V was shortened by 3 bases and J by 7 bases, with 15 bases between the two germline ends. Germline-derived CDR1 and CDR2 are KGHDR and SFDVKD. CDR3 length equals 15 residues. The CDR3 protein is CATSDGGGEGQPQHF. As DNA, the CDR3 is TGTGCCACCAGTGATGGGGGGGGGGAGGGACAGCCCCAGCATTTT.

The chain joins TRBV20-1 to TRBJ2-7; 7 positions agree with TRBD2. V gave up 5 bases and J gave up 2 bases; unmatched junction bases: 6. The CDR3 extends over 13 amino acids. Germline values: CDR1 DFQATT, CDR2 SNEGSKA (reference sequence). CDR3 residues: CSAVAGNPYEQYF. CDR3 nucleotide sequence: TGCAGTGCTGTAGCGGGTAACCCCTACGAGCAGTACTTC.

This clone was seen repeatedly, ten times or more. The chain carries TRBV6-1 and TRBJ2-1; D is perhaps TRBD1 (6 bases). V lost 6 bases to trimming and J lost 6 bases, with 15 bases between them. The CDR3 is 14 amino acids. Germline CDR1 MNHNS, CDR2 SASEGT. CDR3 region: CASRGETGINEQFF. DNA for the CDR3: TGTGCCAGCAGGGGCGAGACAGGTATCAATGAGCAGTTCTTC.

Many counts were recorded for this clone. J is TRBJ2-1 and V is TRBV4-3; TRBD2 is a possible D gene (6 bases). Per germline, CDR1 LGHNA and CDR2 YSLEER. This CDR3 is 15 amino acids long. V dropped 3 bases and J dropped 3 bases, with 12 bases sitting between them. In nucleotides, the CDR3 is TGCGCCAGCAGCCATAACCGGGACTTCTACAATGAGCAGTTCTTC. Its protein product is CASSHNRDFYNEQFF.

This clone was observed many times. The rearrangement links TRBV20-1 to TRBJ1-1; no reliable D call. The germline V gene encodes CDR1 DFQATT and CDR2 SNEGSKA (reference sequence). Trimming took off 2 bases at V and 1 base at J, with 8 bases between the two ends. This CDR3 is 13 amino acids long. CDR3 region: CSARHGKNTEAFF. The CDR3 DNA is TGCAGTGCTAGACACGGGAAGAACACTGAAGCTTTCTTT.

This clone showed up many times. The genes are TRBV9 and TRBJ1-3, with a possible D match to TRBD1 (5 bases). V was clipped by 3 bases and J by 3 bases, with 19 bases between them. The CDR3 spans 17 residues. The germline V gene encodes CDR1 SGDLS and CDR2 YYNGEE. The CDR3 DNA reads as TGTGCCAGCAGCGCGGGGGGATTTTTGGTGGATGGAAACACCATATATTTT. Protein: CASSAGGFLVDGNTIYF.